The following is a T cell receptor beta chain sequence with its context. Its specificity is not known. The germline V gene encodes CDR1 MDHEN and CDR2 SYDVKM. Germline trimming cut 5 bases from V and 1 base from J; bases unmatched to any gene: 4. This CDR3 has 16 amino acids. These data come from a study of cytomegalovirus exposure and HLA in healthy donors. General observations from the study: The sole available immune exposure information was CMV serostatus.

Use of 60 Vbeta and 13 Jbeta primers characterized the PCR. Sequenced by immunoSEQ multiplex PCR; TCRdb stores in-frame clones only, minus some. The sample has 110,000 to 150,000 clones, 84% seen once. The chain employs TRBV28 and TRBJ2-7, with TRBD2 identical over 14 bases. Sequenced input: PBMCs. This clonotype was sampled from a boy aged 2 to 10 in good health and CMV-seronegative. CDR3 amino acids: CASSRTSGGPSYEQYF. The CDR3 region has the DNA TGTGCCAGCAGTAGGACTAGCGGGGGGCCGTCCTACGAGCAGTACTTC.